Below are 27 T cell receptor beta chains sequenced from a single sample in a study of CD8+ T cells in alopecia areata. Once RNA had been extracted, it was reverse transcribed into cDNA to act as the sequencing template. The repertoire was sequenced with immunoSEQ multiplex PCR; TCRdb's copy has only in-frame clones and lacks some. The table shows more than 11,000 clones, with around three fifths occurring only once. The CD4+ cells of several biomarker-study patients went through sorting. This sorting yielded CD25+CD127- cells. Sequencing was performed on CD4+ Tregs sorted from blood. Every receptor here comes from a human donor with alopecia areata.

The chain has TRBV28 and TRBJ2-1, with TRBD2 identical over 12 bases. After removal of 5 bases from V and 8 bases from J, the junction contained 7 bases not matched to a gene. The CDR3 totals 15 residues. Germline CDR1 reads MDHEN; CDR2 reads SYDVKM. The CDR3 reads CASSTLAGGPYEQFF. CDR3 DNA sequence: TGTGCCAGCAGTACGCTAGCGGGAGGGCCCTATGAGCAGTTCTTC.

The V and J genes are TRBV5-1 and TRBJ2-1; 7 nucleotides line up with TRBD1. The CDR3 has 15 residues. Germline CDR1 and CDR2: SGHRS and YFSETQ. J gave up 6 bases and V 4 bases, and 10 bases lay outside the gene matches. CDR3 amino acids: CASSLTGTESNEQFF. The CDR3 bases are TGCGCCAGCAGCCTGACCGGGACAGAAAGCAATGAGCAGTTCTTC.

The chain combines TRBV23-1 with TRBJ2-1, with D possibly TRBD2 on 5 matching bases. TRBV23-1 is filed as an ORF, its function uncertain. The length of the CDR3 is 15 residues. Trimming took off 0 bases at V and 9 bases at J, with 15 bases between the two ends. The CDR3 here is CASSQSRDGLGEQFF. As DNA, the CDR3 is TGCGCCAGCAGTCAATCCCGCGACGGACTGGGTGAGCAGTTCTTC.

V usage is TRBV9 and J usage is TRBJ2-1; D might be TRBD1 (5 bases). CDR1 is SGDLS and CDR2 is YYNGEE in the germline V gene. The CDR3 is 13 amino acids. V was trimmed by 4 bases and J by 5 bases, leaving 10 bases between them. CDR3 residues: CASSLKGNNEQFF. The CDR3 DNA is TGTGCCAGCAGCCTAAAGGGGAACAATGAGCAGTTCTTC.

The chain is built from TRBV5-4 and TRBJ2-1, with 8 bases aligning to TRBD2. V lost 4 bases to trimming and J lost 3 bases; unmatched junction nucleotides: 6. The germline CDR1 and CDR2 sequences are SGHNT and YYREEE (reference sequence). CDR3 length: 15 amino acids. Written as DNA, the CDR3 is TGTGCCAGCAGCACTAGCGGAAGAAGCTACAATGAGCAGTTCTTC. It is translated as CASSTSGRSYNEQFF. The whole variable domain, filled in from reference TRBV5-4 and TRBJ2-1, reads ETGVTQSPTHLIKTRGQQVTLRCSSQSGHNTVSWYQQALGQGPQFIFQYYREEENGRGNFPPRFSGLQFPNYSSELNVNALELDDSALYLCASSTSGRSYNEQFFGPGTRLTVL.

The genes are TRBV15 and TRBJ2-1, with D unresolved. The CDR3 runs to 13 residues. Germline V gives CDR1 LNHNV, CDR2 YYDKDF (reference sequence). Trimming shortened V by 2 bases and J by 7 bases, and 9 bases separated the two germline ends. CDR3 in DNA: TGTGCCACCAGCAGAACCCTAGGGAATGAGCAGTTCTTC. Translating gives CATSRTLGNEQFF.

The chain links TRBV6-6 to TRBJ2-4; TRBD1 is a possible D gene (5 bases). The germline CDR1 and CDR2 sequences are MNHNY and SVGAGI (reference sequence). The V gene lost 6 bases and the J gene lost 7 bases, with 7 bases spanning the gap. The CDR3 runs to 11 residues. The DNA for the CDR3 is TGTGCCAGCAGAGGGGTTAACATTCAGTACTTC. Residues: CASRGVNIQYF.

This chain connects TRBV10-2 to TRBJ2-7; 9 nucleotides line up with TRBD2. Germline CDR1 WSHSY, CDR2 SAAADI. There are 15 residues in the CDR3. J lost 2 bases, V lost 5 bases, and 7 bases had no gene match. The chain's CDR3 is CASSRYSGGAYEQYF. The CDR3 DNA reads as TGCGCCAGCAGTCGCTATAGCGGGGGAGCCTACGAGCAGTACTTC.

The gene calls are TRBV7-9 and TRBJ2-1; D tentatively fits TRBD1 or TRBD2 (5 bases each). Germline V CDR1 and CDR2: SEHNR, FQNEAQ (reference sequence). This CDR3 comprises 15 residues. Trimming removed 5 bases at V and 4 bases at J, with 15 bases between. CDR3 residues: CASSLPRGTYNEQFF. The CDR3 DNA reads as TGTGCCAGCAGCCTCCCGAGGGGAACATACAATGAGCAGTTCTTC.

A single count supports this clone. The V and J genes are TRBV27 and TRBJ2-7; a possible D gene is TRBD1 (5 bases). The germline V and J ends were trimmed by 5 bases and 0 bases, with 17 bases remaining between them. The CDR3 has 16 amino acids. The germline V gene has CDR1 MNHEY and CDR2 SMNVEV (reference sequence). As DNA, the CDR3 is TGTGCCAGCAGTGCGTTGAGTAGGGGAAACTCCTACGAGCAGTACTTC. Translated: CASSALSRGNSYEQYF.

This clone has just a few counts. This sequence joins TRBV2 and TRBJ1-1; possibly TRBD1 for D (6 bases). Germline V gene sequence: CDR1 SNHLY, CDR2 FYNNEI. CDR3 length: 12 residues. Trimming cost V 10 bases and J 1 base, with 10 bases left between them. The CDR3 sequence: CATGQTNTEAFF. As DNA, the CDR3 is TGTGCCACAGGACAGACGAACACTGAAGCTTTCTTT.

The chain employs TRBV2 and TRBJ1-5; possible D gene TRBD1, 6 bases. Deletions cut 6 bases from V and 9 bases from J, with 15 bases between. There are 13 residues in the CDR3. Germline V gene data show CDR1 as SNHLY and CDR2 as FYNNEI. CDR3 bases: TGTGCCAGCAGAAGGACAGTGCCCTCGCCCCAGCATTTT. This gives the protein CASRRTVPSPQHF.

CDR3 loop: CASSEGSRNTEAFF. CDR3 in DNA: TGCGCCAGCTCGGAGGGCAGCAGGAACACTGAAGCTTTCTTT. This sequence joins TRBV5-1 and TRBJ1-1; no clear D. The CDR3 loop spans 14 amino acids. Trimming shortened V by 7 bases and J by 1 base, and 14 bases separated the two germline ends. CDR1 is SGHRS and CDR2 is YFSETQ in the germline V gene.

This chain connects TRBV28 to TRBJ2-3; TRBD2 might be the D (5 bases). Trimming took off 3 bases at V and 3 bases at J, with 16 bases between the two ends. The CDR3 is made up of 16 amino acids. Per germline, CDR1 MDHEN and CDR2 SYDVKM. CDR3 sequence: CASSLWTRPGTDTQYF. The DNA of the CDR3 is TGTGCCAGCAGTTTGTGGACCCGGCCGGGGACAGATACGCAGTATTTT.

Only a few counts were recorded for this clone. This sequence joins TRBV23-1 and TRBJ2-7, with D maybe TRBD1 (6 bases). TRBV23-1 is designated an ORF whose function remains uncertain. V was clipped by 6 bases and J by 0 bases, with 12 bases between them. The CDR3 contains 14 residues. CDR3 nucleotides: TGCGCCAGCAGGAACAGGGCAAACTCCTACGAGCAGTACTTC. Translation gives CASRNRANSYEQYF.

This sequence joins TRBV2 and TRBJ1-5; no clear D. Trimming removed 8 bases at V and 4 bases at J, with 12 bases between. Germline CDR1 and CDR2: SNHLY and FYNNEI. The CDR3 is made up of 13 amino acids. The CDR3 here is CASGREVNQPQHF. Here the CDR3 DNA reads TGTGCCAGCGGACGGGAGGTTAATCAGCCCCAGCATTTT.

The V gene is TRBV5-6, the J gene TRBJ2-1; 7 bases fit TRBD2. CDR1 and CDR2 from the germline V gene are SGHDT and YYEEEE. Losses at the gene ends were 3 bases for V and 0 bases for J; bases not matched to a gene: 9. The CDR3 is made up of 17 amino acids. CDR3 nucleotide sequence: TGTGCCAGCAGCTCCAAACTCGGGAGGAGCTCCTACAATGAGCAGTTCTTC. Encoded protein: CASSSKLGRSSYNEQFF.

The chain joins TRBV5-1 to TRBJ2-1, with D possibly TRBD1 on 6 matching bases. Germline loops: CDR1 SGHRS, CDR2 YFSETQ. CDR3 length equals 15 residues. Trimming took 4 bases from V and 0 from J, leaving 11 bases between them. In DNA, the CDR3 is TGCGCCAGCAGCCGGGGACAAAACTCCTACAATGAGCAGTTCTTC. Translating it yields CASSRGQNSYNEQFF.

This clone was recorded only once. This chain uses TRBV2 with TRBJ1-2; possibly TRBD1 for D (5 bases). The CDR3 length is 15 residues. The germline V gene encodes CDR1 SNHLY and CDR2 FYNNEI. V lost 5 bases, J lost 7 bases, and 20 bases lay in between. CDR3 protein: CASSPTWGGQGGYTF. The CDR3, as DNA: TGTGCCAGCAGTCCCACCTGGGGAGGTCAGGGTGGCTACACCTTC.

V is TRBV5-1 and J is TRBJ2-7; tentative D call: TRBD1 (5 bases). Germline CDR1 and CDR2: SGHRS and YFSETQ. The length of the CDR3 is 17 residues. The V end was cut by 0 bases, the J end by 5 bases, with 21 bases between. In DNA form, the CDR3 reads TGCGCCAGCAGCTTGGTGGGGTCAGGGCTAAGGGCAGACGAGCAGTACTTC. It translates to CASSLVGSGLRADEQYF.

The chain combines TRBV18 with TRBJ2-1; 7 positions match TRBD2. The trim removed 3 bases at V and 5 bases at J, leaving 7 bases unmatched. CDR3 size: 15 residues. The germline gives CDR1 KGHSH, CDR2 LQKENI. CDR3 bases: TGTGCCAGCTCACCTTGGCGGGGAGGGCACAATGAGCAGTTCTTC. Encoded protein: CASSPWRGGHNEQFF.

Only a few counts were recorded for this clone. This sequence joins TRBV2 and TRBJ2-7, with D uncertain. Germline CDR1 is SNHLY and CDR2 is FYNNEI. The CDR3 loop spans 12 amino acids. V was cut by 6 bases and J by 3 bases, with 9 bases left in between. In DNA, the CDR3 is TGTGCCAGCAGAGGACGAGGCTACGAGCAGTACTTC. Its protein is CASRGRGYEQYF.

The chain links TRBV10-1 to TRBJ2-3; D unclear. Deletions cut 5 bases from V and 3 bases from J, with 6 bases between. The CDR3 is 12 amino acids. Germline V gene sequence: CDR1 WNHNN, CDR2 SYGVQD (reference sequence). The CDR3, as DNA: TGCGCCAGCAGTATGTCAACAGATACGCAGTATTTT. Translating gives CASSMSTDTQYF.

The chain is built from TRBV6-5 and TRBJ2-1, with a tentative D call TRBD1 (6 bases). The germline V gene has CDR1 MNHEY and CDR2 SVGAGI. This CDR3 is built from 15 residues. V was shortened by 5 bases and J by 7 bases, with 18 bases between the two germline ends. CDR3 sequence (DNA): TGTGCCAGCAGTCAGCTGGGACATATAAGGAATGAGCAGTTCTTC. As protein: CASSQLGHIRNEQFF.

This clone was counted a few times. The gene calls are TRBV7-3 and TRBJ2-3; D remains unclear. The germline CDR1 and CDR2 sequences are SGHTA and FQGTGA. V was clipped by 0 bases and J by 2 bases, with 6 bases between them. The CDR3 is 14 residues long. The CDR3 region is CASSLTWDTDTQYF. The CDR3 coding sequence is TGTGCCAGCAGCTTAACGTGGGACACAGATACGCAGTATTTT. The entire variable domain, with the rest obtained from reference TRBV7-3 and TRBJ2-3, is as follows: GAGVSQTPSNKVTEKGKYVELRCDPISGHTALYWYRQSLGQGPEFLIYFQGTGAADDSGLPNDRFFAVRPEGSVSTLKIQRTERGDSAVYLCASSLTWDTDTQYFGPGTRLTVL.

V usage is TRBV5-1 and J usage is TRBJ1-2, with 12 positions matching TRBD1. V was pared by 5 bases and J by 7 bases, with 9 bases of the junction left unmatched. Germline CDR1 reads SGHRS; CDR2 reads YFSETQ. This CDR3 region has 15 residues. In DNA, the CDR3 is TGCGCCAGCAGGTCGCTGGGGACAGGGGGCTTTGGCTACACCTTC. It yields the protein CASRSLGTGGFGYTF.

The J gene is TRBJ2-1, the V gene TRBV7-9; either TRBD1 or TRBD2 may supply D (5 bases each). Germline V gene data show CDR1 as SEHNR and CDR2 as FQNEAQ (reference sequence). V lost 3 bases and J lost 7, with 13 bases in between. This CDR3 is built from 14 residues. CDR3 nucleotide sequence: TGTGCCAGCAGCTTGACAGACTATGGGAATGAGCAGTTCTTC. Its translation is CASSLTDYGNEQFF.